These T cell receptor beta chains were read from a single sample in a study of CD8 T cells in ankylosing spondylitis. Using its own MiXCR run on the 5' RACE reads, TCRdb lists one record per CDR3 protein. The data contain 650,000 to 800,000 distinct CDR3 sequences, under 20% of them seen just once; the ten biggest clones take up roughly a fifth. Sequencing was carried out using blood, either unsorted or a sorted T cell fraction (not recorded which). The receptors were gathered from a male donor with ankylosing spondylitis. The CDR3 runs from the conserved cysteine through the conserved F or W. Each record gives: CDR3 DNA, CDR3 protein, CDR3 length, V gene, D gene, J gene, clone size. The D gene is left open where the match is weak. Clone size is not always given. Where it is, it says once, few, many or a class for expanded clones.

TGCAGTGCTAGGTTGCTAGCGGGGGCGGGAGAGACCCAGTACTTC CSARLLAGAGETQYF 15 TRBV20-1 TRBD2 TRBJ2-5 NA
TGCGCCAGCAGCCAAGAGTCGGGACAGACAAATGAAAAACTGTTTTTT CASSQESGQTNEKLFF 16 TRBV4-1 TRBD1 TRBJ1-4 few
TGTGCCAGCAGTTCCGGGACCGGGCTAGGTGGCTACACCTTC CASSSGTGLGGYTF 14 TRBV12-3/TRBV12-4 NA TRBJ1-2 NA
TGCAGCGTTGAGGACGACAGGGACTATGGCTACACCTTC CSVEDDRDYGYTF 13 TRBV29-1 TRBD1 TRBJ1-2 NA
TGTGCCACCAGTGATTTCGGGCAGACTCAGTACTTC CATSDFGQTQYF 12 TRBV24-1 NA TRBJ2-7 NA
TGTGCCTGGACCTTTCGGTACACCCCCTACGAGCAGTACTTC CAWTFRYTPYEQYF 14 TRBV30 NA TRBJ2-7 NA
TGCAGTGCGAGACAGGGACTAGCGGGGCCTAGCTCCTACAATGAGCAGTTCTTC CSARQGLAGPSSYNEQFF 18 TRBV20-1 TRBD2 TRBJ2-1 many
TGCGCCAGCAGCTTGGGGACAGCCCTTTCTGGCTACACCTTC CASSLGTALSGYTF 14 TRBV5-1 NA TRBJ1-2 many
TGTGCCAGCAGCCAAGTTCCGCGCATTAACACTGAAGCTTTCTTT CASSQVPRINTEAFF 15 TRBV3-1 NA TRBJ1-1 few
TGTGCTTCATGGGACATGGGCAAAAACATTCAGTACTTC CASWDMGKNIQYF 13 TRBV2 NA TRBJ2-4 NA
TGCGCCAGCAGCTTTACAACTGACAGACAAAATACGCAGTATTTT CASSFTTDRQNTQYF 15 TRBV5-1 NA TRBJ2-3 NA
TGTGCCAGCAGCTTTAACAGTTACAATGAGCAGTTCTTC CASSFNSYNEQFF 13 TRBV7-6 NA TRBJ2-1 few
TGTGCCAGCAGCCTGAAGACTAATGAGCAGTTCTTC CASSLKTNEQFF 12 TRBV5-5 NA TRBJ2-1 NA
TGTGCCAGCAGGGGCAGCGGCGCATACGAGCAGTACTTC CASRGSGAYEQYF 13 TRBV7-2 NA TRBJ2-7 NA
TGCAGCGTAGCAGGGGGCCCCACCTACGAGCAGTACTTC CSVAGGPTYEQYF 13 TRBV29-1 TRBD1 TRBJ2-7 NA
TGCAGTGCTAGAGGGCCTCAGCTTAACACTGAAGCTTTCTTT CSARGPQLNTEAFF 14 TRBV20-1 NA TRBJ1-1 once
TGTGCCAGCAGTTACAGCCCTGCTGGGGCCAACGTCCTGACTTTC CASSYSPAGANVLTF 15 TRBV6-5 NA TRBJ2-6 NA
TGCAGTGCTCTCTGGGACAGGCATCAGCCCCAGCATTTT CSALWDRHQPQHF 13 TRBV20-1 TRBD1 TRBJ1-5 few
TGCGCCAGCAGCCAAGGAACCAACACTGAAGCTTTCTTT CASSQGTNTEAFF 13 TRBV4-1 NA TRBJ1-1 once
TGTGCCAGCAGCTCACCCGGGACTCCAACGGGGGTGGAGTTCTTC CASSSPGTPTGVEFF 15 TRBV7-2 NA TRBJ2-1 NA
TGTGCCAGCAGCTTAGAGGGCCTAGCGGGAGTCCAGTTCTTC CASSLEGLAGVQFF 14 TRBV11-2 TRBD2 TRBJ2-1 NA
TGTGCCAGCAGCCCGGGACCTACAGATACGCAGTATTTT CASSPGPTDTQYF 13 TRBV7-2 NA TRBJ2-3 many
TGTGCCAGCAGCCCGGGACAGGGGAGAGCTTTCTTT CASSPGQGRAFF 12 TRBV14 TRBD1 TRBJ1-1 NA
TGTGCCAGCAGCCCTTACCCGGGCCTAATGTCCCCATCACCCCTCCACTTT CASSPYPGLMSPSPLHF 17 TRBV5-6 NA TRBJ1-6 NA
TGCAGTGCCGCGAGGGGGGACGGGCCCCTCCACTTT CSAARGDGPLHF 12 TRBV20-1 NA TRBJ1-6 NA
TGTGCCACCAGTGATCATCCCGGGACAGGGGAGGCCGGGGAGCTGTTTTTT CATSDHPGTGEAGELFF 17 TRBV24-1 TRBD1 TRBJ2-2 NA